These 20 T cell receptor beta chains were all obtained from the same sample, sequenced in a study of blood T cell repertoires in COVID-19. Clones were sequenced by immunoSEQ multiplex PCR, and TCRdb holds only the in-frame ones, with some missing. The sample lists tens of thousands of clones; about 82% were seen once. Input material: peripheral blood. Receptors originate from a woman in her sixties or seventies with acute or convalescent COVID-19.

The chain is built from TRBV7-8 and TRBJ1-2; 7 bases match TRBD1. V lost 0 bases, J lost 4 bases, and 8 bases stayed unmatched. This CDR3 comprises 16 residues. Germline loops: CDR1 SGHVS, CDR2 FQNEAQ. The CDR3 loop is CASSLAPSGGGYGYTF. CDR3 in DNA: TGTGCCAGCAGCTTAGCGCCGTCAGGGGGAGGCTATGGCTACACCTTC.

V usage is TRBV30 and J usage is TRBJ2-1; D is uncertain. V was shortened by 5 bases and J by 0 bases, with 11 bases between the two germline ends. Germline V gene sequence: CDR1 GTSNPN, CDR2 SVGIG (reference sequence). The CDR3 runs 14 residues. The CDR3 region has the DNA TGTGCCTGGTGCTTATTCAGCTCCTACAATGAGCAGTTCTTC. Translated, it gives CAWCLFSSYNEQFF.

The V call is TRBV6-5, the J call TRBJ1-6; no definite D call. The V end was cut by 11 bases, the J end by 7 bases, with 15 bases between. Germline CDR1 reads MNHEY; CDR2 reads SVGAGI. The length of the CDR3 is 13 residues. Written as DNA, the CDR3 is TGTGCCGCCGACTCCCCTAGCAATTCACCCCTCCACTTT. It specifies CAADSPSNSPLHF.

This CDR3 reads CASSRDRGNEQFF. CDR3 sequence (DNA): TGTGCCAGCAGCAGGGACAGGGGTAATGAGCAGTTCTTC. This chain connects TRBV5-5 to TRBJ2-1, with 10 positions matching TRBD1. Germline lookup yields CDR1 SGHKS and CDR2 YYEKEE (reference sequence). The J segment lost 7 bases and the V segment lost 4 bases, leaving 2 bases of the junction unmatched. The CDR3 is made up of 13 amino acids.

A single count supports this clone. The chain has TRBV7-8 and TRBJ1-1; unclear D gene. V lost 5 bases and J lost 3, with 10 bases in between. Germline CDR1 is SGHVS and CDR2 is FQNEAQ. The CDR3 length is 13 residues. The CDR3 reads CASSQAEDTEAFF. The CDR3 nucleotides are TGTGCCAGCAGCCAGGCAGAGGACACTGAAGCTTTCTTT.

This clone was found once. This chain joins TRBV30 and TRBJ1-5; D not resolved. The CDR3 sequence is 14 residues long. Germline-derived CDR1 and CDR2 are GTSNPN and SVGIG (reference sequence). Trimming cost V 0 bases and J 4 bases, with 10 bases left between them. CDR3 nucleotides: TGTGCCTGGAGTGTCCGCGGATTAAATCAGCCCCAGCATTTT. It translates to CAWSVRGLNQPQHF.

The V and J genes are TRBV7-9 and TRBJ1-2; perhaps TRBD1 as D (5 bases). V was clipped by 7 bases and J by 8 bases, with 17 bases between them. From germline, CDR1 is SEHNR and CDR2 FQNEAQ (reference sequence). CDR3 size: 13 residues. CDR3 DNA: TGTGCCAGCAACAATCAGGGAGGGCGCGGCTACACCTTC. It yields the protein CASNNQGGRGYTF.

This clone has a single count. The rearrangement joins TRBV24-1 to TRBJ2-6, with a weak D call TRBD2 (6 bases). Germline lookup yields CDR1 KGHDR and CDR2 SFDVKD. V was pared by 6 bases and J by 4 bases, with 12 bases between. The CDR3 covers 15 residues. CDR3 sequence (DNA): TGTGCCACCAGTCTGGGCGGGGCCGGGGCCAACGTCCTGACTTTC. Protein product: CATSLGGAGANVLTF.

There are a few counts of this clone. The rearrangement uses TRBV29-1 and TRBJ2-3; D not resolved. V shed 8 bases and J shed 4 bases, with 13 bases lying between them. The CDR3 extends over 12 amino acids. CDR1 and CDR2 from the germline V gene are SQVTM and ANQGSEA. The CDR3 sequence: CSLRGSADTQYF. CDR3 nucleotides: TGCAGCTTGAGAGGTTCCGCAGATACGCAGTATTTT.

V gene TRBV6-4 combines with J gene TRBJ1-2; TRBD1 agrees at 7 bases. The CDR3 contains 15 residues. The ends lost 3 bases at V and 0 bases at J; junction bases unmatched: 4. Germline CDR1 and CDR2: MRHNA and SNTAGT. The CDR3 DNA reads TGTGCCAGCAGTGAAAGACAGGGACCTAACTATGGCTACACCTTC. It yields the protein CASSERQGPNYGYTF.

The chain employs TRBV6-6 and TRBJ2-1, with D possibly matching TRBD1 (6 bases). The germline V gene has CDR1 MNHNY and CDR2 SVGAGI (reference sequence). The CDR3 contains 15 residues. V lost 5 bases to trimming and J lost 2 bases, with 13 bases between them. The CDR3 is CASSPKTGTYNEQFF. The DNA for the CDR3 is TGTGCCAGCAGTCCCAAGACAGGTACCTACAATGAGCAGTTCTTC.

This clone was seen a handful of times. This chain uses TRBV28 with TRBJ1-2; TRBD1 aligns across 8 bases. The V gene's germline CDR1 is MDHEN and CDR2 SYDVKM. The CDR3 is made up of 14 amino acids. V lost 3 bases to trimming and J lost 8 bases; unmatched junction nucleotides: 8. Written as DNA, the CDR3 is TGTGCCAGCAGTTTTTCGACAGGGGTAATCGGCTACACCTTC. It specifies CASSFSTGVIGYTF.

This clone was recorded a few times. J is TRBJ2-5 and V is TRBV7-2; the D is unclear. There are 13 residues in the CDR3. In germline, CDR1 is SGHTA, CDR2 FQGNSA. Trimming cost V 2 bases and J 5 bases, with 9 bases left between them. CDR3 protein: CASSLTRSETQYF. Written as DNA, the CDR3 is TGTGCCAGCAGCTTAACTCGGTCGGAGACCCAGTACTTC.

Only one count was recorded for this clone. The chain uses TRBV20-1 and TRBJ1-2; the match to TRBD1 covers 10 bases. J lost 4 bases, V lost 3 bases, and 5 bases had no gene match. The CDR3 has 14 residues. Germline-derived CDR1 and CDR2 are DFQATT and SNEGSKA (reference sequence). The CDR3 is CSASGDRGTYGYTF. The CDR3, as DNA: TGCAGTGCTAGTGGGGACAGGGGCACCTATGGCTACACCTTC.

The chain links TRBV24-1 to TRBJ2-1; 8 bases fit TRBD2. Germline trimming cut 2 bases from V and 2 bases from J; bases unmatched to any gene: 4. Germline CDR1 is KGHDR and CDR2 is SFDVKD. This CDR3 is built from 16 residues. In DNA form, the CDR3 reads TGTGCCACCAGTGATTCCGGGACTAGGACCTACAATGAGCAGTTCTTC. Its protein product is CATSDSGTRTYNEQFF.

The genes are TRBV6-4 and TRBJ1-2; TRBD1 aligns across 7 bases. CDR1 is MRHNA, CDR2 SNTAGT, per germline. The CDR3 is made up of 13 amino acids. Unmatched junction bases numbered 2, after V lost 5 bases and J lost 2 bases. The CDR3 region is CASSPTGNYGYTF. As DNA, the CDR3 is TGTGCCAGCAGTCCGACAGGGAACTATGGCTACACCTTC.

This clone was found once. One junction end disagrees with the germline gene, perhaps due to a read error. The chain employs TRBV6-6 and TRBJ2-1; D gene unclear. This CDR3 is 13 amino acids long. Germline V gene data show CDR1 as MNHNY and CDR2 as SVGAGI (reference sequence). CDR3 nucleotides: TGTGCCAGCAGCTACTCCACCAGCAATGAGCAGTTCTTC. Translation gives CASSYSTSNEQFF.

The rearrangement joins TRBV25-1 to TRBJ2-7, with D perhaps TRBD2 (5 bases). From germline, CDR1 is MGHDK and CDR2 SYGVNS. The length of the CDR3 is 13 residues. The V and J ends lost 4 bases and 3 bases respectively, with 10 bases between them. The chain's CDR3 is CASSAGKVYEQYF. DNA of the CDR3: TGTGCCAGCAGTGCGGGGAAAGTCTACGAGCAGTACTTC.

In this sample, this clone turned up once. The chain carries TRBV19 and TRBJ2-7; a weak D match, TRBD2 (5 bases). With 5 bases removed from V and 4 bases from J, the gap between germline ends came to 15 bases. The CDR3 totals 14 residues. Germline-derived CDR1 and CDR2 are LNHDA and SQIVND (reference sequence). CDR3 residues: CASSPSGIMYEQYF. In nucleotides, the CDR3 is TGTGCCAGTAGTCCTTCCGGGATCATGTACGAGCAGTACTTC.

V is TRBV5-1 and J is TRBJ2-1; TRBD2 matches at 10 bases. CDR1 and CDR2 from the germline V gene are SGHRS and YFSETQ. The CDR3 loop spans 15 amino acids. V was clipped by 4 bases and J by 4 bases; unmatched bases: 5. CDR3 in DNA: TGCGCCAGCAGCCAGCTAGCGGGGGCGTACAATGAGCAGTTCTTC. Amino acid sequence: CASSQLAGAYNEQFF. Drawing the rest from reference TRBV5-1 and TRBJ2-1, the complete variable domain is KAGVTQTPRYLIKTRGQQVTLSCSPISGHRSVSWYQQTPGQGLQFLFEYFSETQRNKGNFPGRFSGRQFSNSRSEMNVSTLELGDSALYLCASSQLAGAYNEQFFGPGTRLTVL.